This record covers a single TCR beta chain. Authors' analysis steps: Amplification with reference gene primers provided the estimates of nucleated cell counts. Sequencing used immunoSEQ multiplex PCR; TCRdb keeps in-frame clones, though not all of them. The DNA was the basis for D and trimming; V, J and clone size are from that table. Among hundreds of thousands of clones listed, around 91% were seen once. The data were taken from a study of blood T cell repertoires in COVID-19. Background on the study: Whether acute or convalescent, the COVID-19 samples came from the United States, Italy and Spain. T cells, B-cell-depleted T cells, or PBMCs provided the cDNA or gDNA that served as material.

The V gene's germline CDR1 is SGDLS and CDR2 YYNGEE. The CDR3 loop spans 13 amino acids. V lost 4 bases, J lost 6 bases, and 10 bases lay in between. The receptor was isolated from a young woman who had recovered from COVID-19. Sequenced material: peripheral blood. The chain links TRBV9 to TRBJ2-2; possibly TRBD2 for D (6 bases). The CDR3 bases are TGTGCCAGCAGCATCGGGAGTCCCGGGGAGCTGTTTTTT. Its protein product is CASSIGSPGELFF.